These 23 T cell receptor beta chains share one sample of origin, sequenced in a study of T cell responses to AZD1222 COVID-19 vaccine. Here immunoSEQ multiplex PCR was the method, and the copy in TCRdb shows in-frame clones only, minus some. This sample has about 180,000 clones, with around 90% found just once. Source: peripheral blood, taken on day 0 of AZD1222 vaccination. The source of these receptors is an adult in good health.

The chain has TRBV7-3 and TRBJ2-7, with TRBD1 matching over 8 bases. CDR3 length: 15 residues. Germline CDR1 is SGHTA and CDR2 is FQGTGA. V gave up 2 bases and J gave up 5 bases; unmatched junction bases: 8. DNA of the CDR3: TGTGCCAGCAGCTTAGGTTCAGGGGGCTTCAACGAGCAGTACTTC. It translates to CASSLGSGGFNEQYF.

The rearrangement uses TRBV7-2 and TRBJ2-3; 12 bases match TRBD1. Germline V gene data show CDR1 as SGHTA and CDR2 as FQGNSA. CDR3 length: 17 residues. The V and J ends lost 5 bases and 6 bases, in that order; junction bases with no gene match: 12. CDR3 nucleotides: TGTGCCAGCAGCCCGCGTCCGGGACAGGGGGCCGGGGATACGCAGTATTTT. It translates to CASSPRPGQGAGDTQYF.

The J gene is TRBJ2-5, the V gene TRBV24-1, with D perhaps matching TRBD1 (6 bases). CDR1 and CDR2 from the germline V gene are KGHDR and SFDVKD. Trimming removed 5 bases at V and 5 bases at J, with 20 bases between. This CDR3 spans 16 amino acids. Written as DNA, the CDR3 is TGTGCCACCAGTGCCTTTTTAGGCAGGGGTATGGAGACCCAGTACTTC. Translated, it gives CATSAFLGRGMETQYF.

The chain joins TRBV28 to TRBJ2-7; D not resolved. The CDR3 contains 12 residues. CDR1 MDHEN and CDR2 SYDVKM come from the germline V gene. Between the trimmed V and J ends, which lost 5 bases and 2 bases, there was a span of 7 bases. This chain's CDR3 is CASSLTTYEQYF. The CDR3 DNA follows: TGTGCCAGCAGTCTAACGACCTACGAGCAGTACTTC.

In nucleotides, the CDR3 is TGCGCCAGCAGCTTGGCCGCAGGGTCAGGGGCCTACGAGCAGTACTTC. It specifies CASSLAAGSGAYEQYF. The chain links TRBV5-1 to TRBJ2-7, with a tentative D call TRBD1 (6 bases). V dropped 0 bases and J dropped 2 bases, with 15 bases sitting between them. Germline V gene sequence: CDR1 SGHRS, CDR2 YFSETQ. The CDR3 is made up of 16 amino acids.

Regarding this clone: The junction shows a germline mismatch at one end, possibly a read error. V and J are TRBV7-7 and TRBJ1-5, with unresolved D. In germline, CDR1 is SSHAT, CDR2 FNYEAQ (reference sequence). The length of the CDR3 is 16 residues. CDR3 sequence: CASSPPTENSNQPQHF. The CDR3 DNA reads TGTGCTAGCAGCCCCCCGACGGAGAATAGCAATCAGCCCCAGCATTTT.

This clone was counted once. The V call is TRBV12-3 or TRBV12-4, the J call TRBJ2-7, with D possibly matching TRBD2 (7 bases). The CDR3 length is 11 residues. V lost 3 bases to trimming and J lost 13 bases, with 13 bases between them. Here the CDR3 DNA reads TGTGCCAGCAGTTTGGGGGGGGGCCGATACTTC. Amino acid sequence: CASSLGGGRYF.

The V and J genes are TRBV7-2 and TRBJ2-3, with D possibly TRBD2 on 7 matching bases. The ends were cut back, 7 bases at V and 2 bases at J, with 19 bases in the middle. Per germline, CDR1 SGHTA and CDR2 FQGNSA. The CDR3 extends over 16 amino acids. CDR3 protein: CASTYGGGGSTDTQYF. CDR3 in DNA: TGTGCCAGCACCTACGGCGGCGGGGGCTCCACAGATACGCAGTATTTT. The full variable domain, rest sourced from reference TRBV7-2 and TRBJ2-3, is GAGVSQSPSNKVTEKGKDVELRCDPISGHTALYWYRQSLGQGLEFLIYFQGNSAPDKSGLPSDRFSAERTGGSVSTLTIQRTQQEDSAVYLCASTYGGGGSTDTQYFGPGTRLTVL.

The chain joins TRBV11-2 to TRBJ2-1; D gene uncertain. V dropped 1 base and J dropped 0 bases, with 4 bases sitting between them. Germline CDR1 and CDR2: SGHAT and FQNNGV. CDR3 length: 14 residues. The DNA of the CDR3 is TGTGCCAGCAGCTTAGGGAGCTCCTACAATGAGCAGTTCTTC. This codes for CASSLGSSYNEQFF.

The DNA for the CDR3 is TGTGCCAGCAGCCAGGCCAGCGGAGCGAACACCGGGGAGCTGTTTTTT. Translated: CASSQASGANTGELFF. The V call is TRBV14, the J call TRBJ2-2; D is perhaps TRBD2 (5 bases). The CDR3 length is 16 residues. Between the trimmed V and J ends, which lost 3 bases and 0 bases, there was a span of 11 bases. Germline CDR1 and CDR2: SGHDN and FVKESK.

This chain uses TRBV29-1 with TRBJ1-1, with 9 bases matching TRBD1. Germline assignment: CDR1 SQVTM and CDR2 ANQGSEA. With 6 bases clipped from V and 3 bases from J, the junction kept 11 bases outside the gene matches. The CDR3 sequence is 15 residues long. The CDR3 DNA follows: TGCAGCGTAGCCGGACAGGGGAGAGCGGACACTGAAGCTTTCTTT. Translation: CSVAGQGRADTEAFF.

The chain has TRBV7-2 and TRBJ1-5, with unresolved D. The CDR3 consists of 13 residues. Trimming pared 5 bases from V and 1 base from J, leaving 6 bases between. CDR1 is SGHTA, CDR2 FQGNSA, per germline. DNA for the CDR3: TGTGCCAGCAGCCCCAGCAGCAATCAGCCCCAGCATTTT. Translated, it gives CASSPSSNQPQHF. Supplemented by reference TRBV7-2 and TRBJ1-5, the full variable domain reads GAGVSQSPSNKVTEKGKDVELRCDPISGHTALYWYRQSLGQGLEFLIYFQGNSAPDKSGLPSDRFSAERTGGSVSTLTIQRTQQEDSAVYLCASSPSSNQPQHFGDGTRLSIL.

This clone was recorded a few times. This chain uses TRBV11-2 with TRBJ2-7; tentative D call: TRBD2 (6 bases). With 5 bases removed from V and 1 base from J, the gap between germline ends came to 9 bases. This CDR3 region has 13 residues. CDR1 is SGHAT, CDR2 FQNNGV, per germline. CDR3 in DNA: TGTGCCAGCAGCCTAGGGACTTCCTACGAGCAGTACTTC. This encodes CASSLGTSYEQYF.

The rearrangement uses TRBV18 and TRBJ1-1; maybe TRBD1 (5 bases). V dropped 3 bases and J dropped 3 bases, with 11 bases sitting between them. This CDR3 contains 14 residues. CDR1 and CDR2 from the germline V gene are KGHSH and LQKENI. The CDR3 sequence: CASSPALGDTEAFF. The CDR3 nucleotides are TGTGCCAGCTCACCGGCATTGGGGGACACTGAAGCTTTCTTT.

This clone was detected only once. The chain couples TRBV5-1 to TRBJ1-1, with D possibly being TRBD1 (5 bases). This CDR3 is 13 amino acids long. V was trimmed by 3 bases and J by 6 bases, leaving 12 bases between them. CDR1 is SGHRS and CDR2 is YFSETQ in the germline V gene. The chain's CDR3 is CASSSQGKAEAFF. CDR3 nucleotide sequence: TGCGCCAGCAGCTCTCAGGGCAAGGCTGAAGCTTTCTTT. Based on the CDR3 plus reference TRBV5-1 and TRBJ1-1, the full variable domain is KAGVTQTPRYLIKTRGQQVTLSCSPISGHRSVSWYQQTPGQGLQFLFEYFSETQRNKGNFPGRFSGRQFSNSRSEMNVSTLELGDSALYLCASSSQGKAEAFFGQGTRLTVV.

This CDR3 reads CASSPGLSTDTQYF. CDR3 nucleotide sequence: TGTGCCAGCAGCCCAGGGTTGAGCACAGATACGCAGTATTTT. V and J are TRBV7-3 and TRBJ2-3, with D perhaps TRBD1 (5 bases). Germline CDR1 and CDR2: SGHTA and FQGTGA. V gave up 5 bases and J gave up 0 bases, with 9 bases separating them. This CDR3 region has 14 residues.

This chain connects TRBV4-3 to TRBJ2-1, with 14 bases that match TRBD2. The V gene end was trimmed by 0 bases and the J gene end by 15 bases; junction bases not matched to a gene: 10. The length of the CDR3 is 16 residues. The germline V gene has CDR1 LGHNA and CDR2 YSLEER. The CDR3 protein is CASSQDRRLAGGTGFF. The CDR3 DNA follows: TGCGCCAGCAGCCAAGACCGCAGACTAGCGGGGGGGACGGGGTTCTTC.

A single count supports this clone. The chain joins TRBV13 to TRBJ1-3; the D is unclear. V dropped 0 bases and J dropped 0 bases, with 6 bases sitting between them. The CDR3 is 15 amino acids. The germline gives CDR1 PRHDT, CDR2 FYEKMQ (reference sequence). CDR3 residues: CASSLGGDSGNTIYF. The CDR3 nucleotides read TGTGCCAGCAGCTTAGGCGGGGACTCTGGAAACACCATATATTTT.

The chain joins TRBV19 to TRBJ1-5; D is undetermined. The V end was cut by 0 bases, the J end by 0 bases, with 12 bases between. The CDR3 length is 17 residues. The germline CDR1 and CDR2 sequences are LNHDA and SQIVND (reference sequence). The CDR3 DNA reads TGTGCCAGTAGTATAGATATCCGAAAGGATAGCAATCAGCCCCAGCATTTT. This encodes CASSIDIRKDSNQPQHF. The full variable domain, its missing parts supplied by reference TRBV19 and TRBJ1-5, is DGGITQSPKYLFRKEGQNVTLSCEQNLNHDAMYWYRQDPGQGLRLIYYSQIVNDFQKGDIAEGYSVSREKKESFPLTVTSAQKNPTAFYLCASSIDIRKDSNQPQHFGDGTRLSIL.

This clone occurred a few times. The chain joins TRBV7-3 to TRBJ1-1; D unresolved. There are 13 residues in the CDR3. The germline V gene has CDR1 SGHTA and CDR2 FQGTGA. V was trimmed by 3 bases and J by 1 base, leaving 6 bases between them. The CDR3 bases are TGTGCCAGCAGCTTTTCAGGGAACACTGAAGCTTTCTTT. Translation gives CASSFSGNTEAFF.

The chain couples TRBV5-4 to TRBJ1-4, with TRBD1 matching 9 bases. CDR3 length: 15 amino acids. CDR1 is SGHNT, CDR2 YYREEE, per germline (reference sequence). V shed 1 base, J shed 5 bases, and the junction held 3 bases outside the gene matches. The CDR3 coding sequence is TGTGCCAGCAGCTTGATCGGGACAGGGAATGAAAAACTGTTTTTT. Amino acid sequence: CASSLIGTGNEKLFF.

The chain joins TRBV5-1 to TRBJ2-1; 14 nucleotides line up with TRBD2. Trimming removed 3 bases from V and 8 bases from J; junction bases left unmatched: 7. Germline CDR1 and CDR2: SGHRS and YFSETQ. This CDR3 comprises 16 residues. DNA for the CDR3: TGCGCCAGCAGCTCGGGACTAGCGGGGGCTTGGGATGAGCAGTTCTTC. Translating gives CASSSGLAGAWDEQFF.

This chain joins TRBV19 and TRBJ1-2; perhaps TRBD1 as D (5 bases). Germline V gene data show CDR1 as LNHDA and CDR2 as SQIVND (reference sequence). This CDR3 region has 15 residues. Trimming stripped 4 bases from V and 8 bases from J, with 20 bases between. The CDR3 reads CASSTQGARSRGYTF. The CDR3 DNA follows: TGTGCCAGTAGTACCCAGGGCGCGCGGTCGAGGGGCTACACCTTC.